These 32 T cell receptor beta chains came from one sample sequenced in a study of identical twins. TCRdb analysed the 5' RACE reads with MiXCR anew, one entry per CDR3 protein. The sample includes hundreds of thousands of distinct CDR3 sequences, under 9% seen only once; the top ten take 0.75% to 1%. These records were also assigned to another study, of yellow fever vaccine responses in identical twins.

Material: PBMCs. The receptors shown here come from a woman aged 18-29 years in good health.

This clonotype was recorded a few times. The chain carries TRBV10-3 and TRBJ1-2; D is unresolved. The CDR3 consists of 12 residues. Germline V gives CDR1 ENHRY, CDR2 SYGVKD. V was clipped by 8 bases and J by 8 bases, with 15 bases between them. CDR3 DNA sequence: TGTGCCATCCAGACGGTTTTAGGAGGCTACACCTTC. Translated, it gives CAIQTVLGGYTF.

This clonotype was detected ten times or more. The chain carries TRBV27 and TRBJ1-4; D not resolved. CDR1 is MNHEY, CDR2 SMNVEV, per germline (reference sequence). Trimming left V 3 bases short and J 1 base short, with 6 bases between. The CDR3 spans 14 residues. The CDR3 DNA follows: TGTGCCAGCAGTTTCGGGTTAACTAATGAAAAACTGTTTTTT. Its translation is CASSFGLTNEKLFF.

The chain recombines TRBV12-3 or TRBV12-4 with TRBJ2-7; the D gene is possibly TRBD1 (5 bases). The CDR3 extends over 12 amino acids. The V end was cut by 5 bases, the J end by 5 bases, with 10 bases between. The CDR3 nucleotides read TGTGCCAGCAGTCAGCAGGGCCACGAGCAGTACTTC. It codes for CASSQQGHEQYF.

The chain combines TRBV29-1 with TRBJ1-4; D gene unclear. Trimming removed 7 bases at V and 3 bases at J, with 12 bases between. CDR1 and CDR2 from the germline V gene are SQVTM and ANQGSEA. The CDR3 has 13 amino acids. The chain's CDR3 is CSARGLANEKLFF. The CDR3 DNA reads TGCAGCGCCCGAGGGTTAGCTAATGAAAAACTGTTTTTT.

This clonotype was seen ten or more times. The CDR3 bases are TGTGCCAGCAGCAAAGCGGCGGGGCCGCCCCCTTCCTACGAGCAGTACTTC. The encoded protein is CASSKAAGPPPSYEQYF. The V call is TRBV21-1, the J call TRBJ2-7; the DNA was not compared with TRBD1, the D call given in the table. TRBV21-1 counts as a pseudogene. The CDR3 is made up of 17 amino acids.

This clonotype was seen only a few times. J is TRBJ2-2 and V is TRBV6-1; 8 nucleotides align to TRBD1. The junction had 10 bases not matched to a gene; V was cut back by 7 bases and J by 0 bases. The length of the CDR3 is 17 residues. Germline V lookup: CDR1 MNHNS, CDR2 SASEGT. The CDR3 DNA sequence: TGTGCCAGCACCTCACAGAGGGGACAGGCGAACACCGGGGAGCTGTTTTTT. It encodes CASTSQRGQANTGELFF.

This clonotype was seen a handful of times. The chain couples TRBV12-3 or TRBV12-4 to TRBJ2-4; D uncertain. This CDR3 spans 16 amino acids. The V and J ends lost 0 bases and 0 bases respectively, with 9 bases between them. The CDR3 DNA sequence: TGTGCCAGCAGTTTAGCAGGTCGGCTAGCCAAAAACATTCAGTACTTC. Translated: CASSLAGRLAKNIQYF.

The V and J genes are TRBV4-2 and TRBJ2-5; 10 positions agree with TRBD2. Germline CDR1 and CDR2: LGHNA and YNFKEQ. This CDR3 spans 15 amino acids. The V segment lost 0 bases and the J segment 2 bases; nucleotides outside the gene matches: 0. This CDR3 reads CASSQELAGQETQYF. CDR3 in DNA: TGTGCCAGCAGCCAAGAACTAGCGGGACAAGAGACCCAGTACTTC.

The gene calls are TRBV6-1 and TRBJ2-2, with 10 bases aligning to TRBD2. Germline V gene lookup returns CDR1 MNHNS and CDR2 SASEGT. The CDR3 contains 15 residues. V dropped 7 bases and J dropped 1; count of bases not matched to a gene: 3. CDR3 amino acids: CASKTSGKNTGELFF. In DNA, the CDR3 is TGTGCCAGCAAAACTAGCGGGAAGAACACCGGGGAGCTGTTTTTT.

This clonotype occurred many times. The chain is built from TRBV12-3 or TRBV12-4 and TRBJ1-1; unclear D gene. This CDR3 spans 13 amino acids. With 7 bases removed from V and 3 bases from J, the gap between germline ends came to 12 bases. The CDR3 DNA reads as TGTGCCAGCACCCGGGCGGAATACACTGAAGCTTTCTTT. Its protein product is CASTRAEYTEAFF.

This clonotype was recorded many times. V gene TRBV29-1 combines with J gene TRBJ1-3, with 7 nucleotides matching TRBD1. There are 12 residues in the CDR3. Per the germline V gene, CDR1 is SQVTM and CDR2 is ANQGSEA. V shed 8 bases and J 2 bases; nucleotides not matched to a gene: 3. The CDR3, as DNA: TGCAGCACAAGGGGGCCTGGAAACACCATATATTTT. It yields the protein CSTRGPGNTIYF.

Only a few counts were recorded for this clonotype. The DNA for the CDR3 is TGTGCCAGCAGCCAAGAAATCAGCGGGAGGGAACTCTCCTACAATGAGCAGTTCTTC. It codes for CASSQEISGRELSYNEQFF. The chain combines TRBV4-2 with TRBJ2-1, with 10 bases identical to TRBD2. V dropped 0 bases and J dropped 0; count of bases not matched to a gene: 8. Germline-derived CDR1 and CDR2 are LGHNA and YNFKEQ. There are 19 residues in the CDR3.

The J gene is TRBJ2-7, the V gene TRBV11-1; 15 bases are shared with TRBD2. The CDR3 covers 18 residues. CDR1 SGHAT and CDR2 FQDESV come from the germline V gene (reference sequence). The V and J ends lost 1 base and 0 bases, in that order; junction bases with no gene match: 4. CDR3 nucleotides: TGTGCCAGCAGCTTAGACGGGACTAGCGGGAGGAGCTCCTACGAGCAGTACTTC. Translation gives CASSLDGTSGRSSYEQYF.

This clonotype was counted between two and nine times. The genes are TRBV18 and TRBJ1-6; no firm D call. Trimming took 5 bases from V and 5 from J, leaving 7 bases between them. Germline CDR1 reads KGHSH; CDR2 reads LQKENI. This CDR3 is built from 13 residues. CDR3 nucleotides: TGTGCCAGCTCAACAAACGATAATTCACCCCTCCACTTT. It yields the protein CASSTNDNSPLHF.

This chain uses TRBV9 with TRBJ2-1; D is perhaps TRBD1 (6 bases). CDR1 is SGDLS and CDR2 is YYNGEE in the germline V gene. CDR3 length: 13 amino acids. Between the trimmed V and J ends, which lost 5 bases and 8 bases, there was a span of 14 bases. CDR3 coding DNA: TGTGCCAGCAGTCCACAGGGCCGCGATGAGCAGTTCTTC. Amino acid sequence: CASSPQGRDEQFF.

CDR3 nucleotide sequence: TGTGCCAGCAGCTCCTCAGGCCCCACTAGCACAGATACGCAGTATTTT. It codes for CASSSSGPTSTDTQYF. This chain links TRBV7-3 with TRBJ2-3; D uncertain. The V and J ends lost 4 bases and 0 bases respectively, with 14 bases between them. The germline gives CDR1 SGHTA, CDR2 FQGTGA. This CDR3 spans 16 amino acids. The entire variable domain, with the rest obtained from reference TRBV7-3 and TRBJ2-3, is as follows: GAGVSQTPSNKVTEKGKYVELRCDPISGHTALYWYRQSLGQGPEFLIYFQGTGAADDSGLPNDRFFAVRPEGSVSTLKIQRTERGDSAVYLCASSSSGPTSTDTQYFGPGTRLTVL.

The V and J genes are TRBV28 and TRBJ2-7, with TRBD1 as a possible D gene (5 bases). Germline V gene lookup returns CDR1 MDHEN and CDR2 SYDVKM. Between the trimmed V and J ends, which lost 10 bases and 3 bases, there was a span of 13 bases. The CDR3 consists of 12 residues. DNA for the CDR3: TGTGCCATCTCACAGGACCACTACGAGCAGTACTTC. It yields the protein CAISQDHYEQYF. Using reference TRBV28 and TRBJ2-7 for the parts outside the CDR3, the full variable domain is DVKVTQSSRYLVKRTGEKVFLECVQDMDHENMFWYRQDPGLGLRLIYFSYDVKMKEKGDIPEGYSVSREKKERFSLILESASTNQTSMYLCAISQDHYEQYFGPGTRLTVT.

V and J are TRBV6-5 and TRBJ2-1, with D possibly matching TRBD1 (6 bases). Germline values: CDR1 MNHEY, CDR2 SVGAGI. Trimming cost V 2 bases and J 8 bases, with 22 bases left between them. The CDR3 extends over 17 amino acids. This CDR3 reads CASSYTGLTGPRDEQFF. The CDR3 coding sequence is TGTGCCAGCAGTTACACCGGACTGACAGGCCCCAGGGATGAGCAGTTCTTC.

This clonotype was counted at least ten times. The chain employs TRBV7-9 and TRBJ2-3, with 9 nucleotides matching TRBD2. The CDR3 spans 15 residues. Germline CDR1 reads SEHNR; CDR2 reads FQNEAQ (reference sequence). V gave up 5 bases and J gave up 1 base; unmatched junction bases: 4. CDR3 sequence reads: CASSQIAGGTDTQYF. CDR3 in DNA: TGTGCCAGCAGCCAAATAGCGGGAGGCACAGATACGCAGTATTTT. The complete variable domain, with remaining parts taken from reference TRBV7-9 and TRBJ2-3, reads DTGVSQNPRHKITKRGQNVTFRCDPISEHNRLYWYRQTLGQGPEFLTYFQNEAQLEKSRLLSDRFSAERPKGSFSTLEIQRTEQGDSAMYLCASSQIAGGTDTQYFGPGTRLTVL.

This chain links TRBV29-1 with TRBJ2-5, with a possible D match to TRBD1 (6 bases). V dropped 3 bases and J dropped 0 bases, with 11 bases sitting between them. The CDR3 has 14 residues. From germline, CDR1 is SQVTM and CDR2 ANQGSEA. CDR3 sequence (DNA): TGCAGCGTTGAGCTCCGGGACAACCAAGAGACCCAGTACTTC. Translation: CSVELRDNQETQYF.

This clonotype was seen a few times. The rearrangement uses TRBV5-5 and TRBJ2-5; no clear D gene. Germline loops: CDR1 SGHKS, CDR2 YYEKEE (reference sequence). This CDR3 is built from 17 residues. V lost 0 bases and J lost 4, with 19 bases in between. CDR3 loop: CASSLGGPPVMGETQYF. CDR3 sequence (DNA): TGTGCCAGCAGCTTGGGCGGACCCCCGGTTATGGGAGAGACCCAGTACTTC.

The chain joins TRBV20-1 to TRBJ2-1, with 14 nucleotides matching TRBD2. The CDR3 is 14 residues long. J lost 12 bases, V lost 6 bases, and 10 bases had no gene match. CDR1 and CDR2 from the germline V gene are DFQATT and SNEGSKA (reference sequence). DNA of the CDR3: TGCAGTGCCTCGACTAGCGGGAGGGCCAAAGGGCAGTTCTTC. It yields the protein CSASTSGRAKGQFF.

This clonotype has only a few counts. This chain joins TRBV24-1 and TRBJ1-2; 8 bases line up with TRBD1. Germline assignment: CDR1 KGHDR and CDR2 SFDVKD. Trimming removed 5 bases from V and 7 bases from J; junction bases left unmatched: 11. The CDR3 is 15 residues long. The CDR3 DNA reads TGTGCCACCAGTGCCCCGGGGCAGGGGGCGACTGGCTACACCTTC. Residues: CATSAPGQGATGYTF.

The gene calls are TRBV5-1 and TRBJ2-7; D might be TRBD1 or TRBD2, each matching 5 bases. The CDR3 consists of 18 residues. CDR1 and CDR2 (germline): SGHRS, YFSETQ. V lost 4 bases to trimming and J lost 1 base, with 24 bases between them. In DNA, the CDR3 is TGCGCCAGCAGCACGAGTCTAGCTGTTGGGGCCCCATCCTACGAGCAGTACTTC. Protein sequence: CASSTSLAVGAPSYEQYF.

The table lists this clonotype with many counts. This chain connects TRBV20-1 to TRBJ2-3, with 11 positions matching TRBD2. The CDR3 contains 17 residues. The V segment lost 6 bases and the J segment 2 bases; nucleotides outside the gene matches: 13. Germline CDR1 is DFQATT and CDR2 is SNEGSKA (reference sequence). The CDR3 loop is CSAPPLTTSGDTDTQYF. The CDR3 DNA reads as TGCAGTGCACCTCCGCTTACGACTAGCGGGGACACAGATACGCAGTATTTT.

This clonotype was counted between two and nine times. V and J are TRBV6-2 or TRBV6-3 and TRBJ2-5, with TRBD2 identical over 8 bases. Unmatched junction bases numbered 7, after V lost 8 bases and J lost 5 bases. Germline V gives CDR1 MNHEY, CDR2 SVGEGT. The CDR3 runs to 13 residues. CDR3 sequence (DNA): TGTGCCAGCGCTAAAGCGGGAGATGAGACCCAGTACTTC. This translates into CASAKAGDETQYF.

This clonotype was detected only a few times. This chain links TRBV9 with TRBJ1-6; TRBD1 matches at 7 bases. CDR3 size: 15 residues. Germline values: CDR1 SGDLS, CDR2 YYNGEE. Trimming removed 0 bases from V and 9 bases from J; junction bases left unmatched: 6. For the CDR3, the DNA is TGTGCCAGCAGCGTAGAGACAGGGCTAGGTTCACCCCTCCACTTT. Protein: CASSVETGLGSPLHF.

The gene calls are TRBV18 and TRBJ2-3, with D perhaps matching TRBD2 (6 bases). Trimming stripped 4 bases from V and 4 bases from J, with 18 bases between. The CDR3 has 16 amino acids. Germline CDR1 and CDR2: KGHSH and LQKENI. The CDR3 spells CASSLSPGTGSDTQYF. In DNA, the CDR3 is TGTGCCAGCTCACTAAGTCCCGGGACTGGATCAGATACGCAGTATTTT.

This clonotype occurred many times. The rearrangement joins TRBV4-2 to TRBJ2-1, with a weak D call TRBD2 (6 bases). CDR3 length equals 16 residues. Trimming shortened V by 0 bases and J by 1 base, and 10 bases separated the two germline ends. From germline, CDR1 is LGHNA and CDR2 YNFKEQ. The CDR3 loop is CASSQETGASYNEQFF. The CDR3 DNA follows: TGTGCCAGCAGCCAAGAGACGGGAGCTTCCTACAATGAGCAGTTCTTC.

This chain's CDR3 is CASSLSRIEQFF. DNA for the CDR3: TGTGCCAGCAGCCTTTCTAGGATCGAGCAGTTCTTC. This chain connects TRBV3-1 to TRBJ2-1; D remains ambiguous. This CDR3 spans 12 amino acids. Germline CDR1 and CDR2: LGHDT and YNNKEL (reference sequence). Between the trimmed V and J ends, which lost 4 bases and 10 bases, there was a span of 11 bases.

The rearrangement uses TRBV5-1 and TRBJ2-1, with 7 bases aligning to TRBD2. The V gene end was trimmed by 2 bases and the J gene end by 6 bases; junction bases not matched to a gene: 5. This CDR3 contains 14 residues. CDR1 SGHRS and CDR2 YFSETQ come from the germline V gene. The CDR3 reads CASSLGSGTNEQFF. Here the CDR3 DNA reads TGCGCCAGCAGCTTAGGAAGCGGGACCAATGAGCAGTTCTTC.

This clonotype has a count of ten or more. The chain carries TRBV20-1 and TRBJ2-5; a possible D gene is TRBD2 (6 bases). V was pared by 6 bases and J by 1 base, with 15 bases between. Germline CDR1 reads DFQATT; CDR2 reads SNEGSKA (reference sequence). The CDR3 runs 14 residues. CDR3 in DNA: TGCAGTGCCCTCCCCGGGACTCCCCAAGAGACCCAGTACTTC. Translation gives CSALPGTPQETQYF.